This T cell receptor (beta chain) was retrieved from a study of control samples from healthy donors and cancer patients. CDR3 size: 16 residues. V lost 7 bases to trimming and J lost 5 bases; unmatched junction nucleotides: 12. In germline, CDR1 is SGHAT, CDR2 FQNNGV. Using immunoSEQ multiplex PCR, the repertoire was profiled, and TCRdb retains in-frame clones only, with some absent. This sample has about 52,000 clones, with 90% to 95% found just once. The sequenced sample consisted of blood. This receptor was obtained from a man aged 25-40 years in good health. The V and J genes are TRBV11-2 and TRBJ2-2; 8 nucleotides match TRBD2. In DNA form, the CDR3 reads TGTGCCAGCAACTCCAGGGCGGGAGGAGGGACCGGGGAGCTGTTTTTT. Its translation: CASNSRAGGGTGELFF.